This T cell receptor (beta chain) emerged from a study of molecular identifiers for immune sequencing clone quantification (dated 2018 in TCRdb). In the study overall: For a replicate experiment, RNA from 20,000 or 100,000 naive CD8 T cells was divided into five aliquots, and four of the five aliquots were sequenced. CD8 T cells were used in a methods study to benchmark molecular-identifier clustering-based TCR repertoire sequencing (MIDCIRS) and TCR RNA copy counting.

Library construction relied on PCR. TCRdb names NextSeq 500 as the instrument used. Bulk TCR libraries were prepared as previously described, using TCR primers listed in Table S5. The Qiagen AllPrep DNA/RNA kit was used to purify total RNA. Before any analysis, reads coming from multiple sequencing runs of the same library were combined into one pool. The original pipeline was this. Only reads with exact TCR constant sequence were kept, trimmed to 150 nt, and grouped by their 12-nt molecular barcodes. Reads within each barcode group were sub-clustered using a 15% Levenshtein threshold, and quality-weighted consensus sequences were constructed for each RNA molecule. Non-functional sequences were discarded, and so were lower-count sequences lying one edit away from another sequence. Based on fitting two negative binomial distributions, any barcode sub-cluster with under 20% of the maximum read count was discarded. The public reads were run again by TCRdb, first through fastp at Q25 and then through MiXCR, and only productive beta chains were kept. Rows merge per CDR3 protein into single entries with the most common DNA and genes. V and J calls and clone size were set by TCRdb, not the authors. This sample comprises some 96,000 distinct CDR3 sequences, around 24% of them detected only once. The leading ten clones occupy 0.85% to 1% of the sample.

Libraries of naive CD8 T cells were built from anywhere between about 20,000 and 1,000,000 sorted cells, with 10%, 30% or 50% of the purified RNA used. Naive CD8 T cells were FACS-sorted as CD8+CD4-CCR7+CD45RA+ on a BD FACSAria II into RLT Plus buffer. To test detection sensitivity, Jurkat RNA equal to about nine TCR copies was added to samples of roughly 19,000-1,100,000 naive CD8 T cells. CD8 T cells were enriched with RosetteSep CD8+ T Cell Enrichment Cocktail and Ficoll-Paque, followed by ACK red cell lysis. The full study reports these points: Without barcode sub-clustering, chimeric consensus sequences inflated TCR diversity; chimeras reached as high as 47%. Modeling gave about 3.2 recovered TCR RNA copies per cell versus around 9.9 by digital PCR, implying 25% to 30% capture efficiency. The naive libraries included spiked-in Jurkat TCR RNA (around 9 copies' worth), and this RNA is not part of the donor repertoire. Highly expanded clone sizes could be underestimated because identical TCR molecules may share a barcode. In CMV-specific effector cells, clones with more than 20 RNA copies contained over 97% of molecules, whereas in naive cells such clones contained under 1% of molecules. A single cell's worth of spiked-in Jurkat TCR RNA was reported detectable even among 850,000 to 1,000,000 naive CD8 T cells.

Relative to germline, V is 2 bases shorter and J is 4 bases shorter, with 11 bases between their ends. CDR1 and CDR2, per the germline V gene, are MNHEY and SVGAGI. The CDR3 has 15 amino acids, counting the end cysteine and phenylalanine. The read is trimmed to its CDR3 DNA, 45 bases read in frame from base 1. In regard to this clonotype: No cognate antigen has been identified for it. This may stem from a read error, because a much larger clone lies one nucleotide away.

The receptor's source is a human donor in good health. Some libraries in this study had Jurkat cell RNA spiked in. Source material: naive CD8+ T cells from blood, with Jurkat cell RNA spiked in. According to the study, the label for this sample's cell subset or site signals: FACS-sorted CD8+CD4-CCR7+CD45RA+ naive T cells. The rearranged segments are TRBV6-5 and TRBJ2-2; the D segment could be TRBD1, given 6 matching bases. This receptor has the CDR3 CASSYEDRSTGELFF. The DNA reads as follows: TGTGCCAGCAGTTACGAAGACAGGAGCACCGGGGAGCTGTTTTTT.